This T cell receptor (beta chain) was recovered during a study of blood T cell repertoires in COVID-19. Study-wide background: Sources were T cells, B-cell-depleted T cells, or PBMCs; the material itself was cDNA or gDNA.

Participants reported their clinical history, and cohort assignment relied on those reports. Produced via immunoSEQ multiplex PCR; TCRdb's table is partial and in-frame only. In the table there are about 82,000 clones, around 88% of which are singletons. After removal of 0 bases from V and 4 bases from J, the junction contained 6 bases not matched to a gene. Germline V CDR1 and CDR2: WSHSY, SAAADI. This CDR3 has 17 amino acids. The sequencing sample was made of PBMCs or T cells enriched from blood (not recorded which). The chain carries TRBV10-2 and TRBJ2-3, with 11 positions matching TRBD2. The sequence was obtained from a woman in her fifties or sixties with acute COVID-19. The CDR3 reads CASSESFSGRGADTQYF. CDR3 nucleotide sequence: TGCGCCAGCAGTGAGTCATTTAGCGGGAGGGGGGCAGATACGCAGTATTTT.